This T cell receptor (beta chain) emerged from a study of shared clonotypes between healthy human individuals. Study conclusions and caveats: Clonotypes shared by all four sorted-subset donors had higher generation probabilities than non-shared clonotypes.

Assay used: immunoSEQ multiplex PCR; TCRdb lists only in-frame clones, some missing. The table records 1.5 million to 2.5 million clones, less than 95% of them present only once. Germline values: CDR1 SEHNR, CDR2 FQNEAQ (reference sequence). Germline trimming cut 3 bases from V and 8 bases from J; bases unmatched to any gene: 7. The CDR3 spans 15 residues. Naivety among CD8 cells was defined by CD45RO negativity and positive CCR7 selection, thereby excluding terminally differentiated effector memory CD45RA+ cells. Healthy and HIV-negative, the adult donors had no recent acute infections or vaccinations. Comment on this clone: Its antigen is as yet unknown.

The receptor's source is a man aged 18-30 years in good health. Sequencing was carried out using naive CD8+ T cells sorted from blood. The rearrangement joins TRBV7-9 to TRBJ2-1, with 10 positions matching TRBD2. The CDR3 region has the DNA TGTGCCAGCAGCTTTGCTAGCGGGAGTATCTATGAGCAGTTCTTC. The encoded protein is CASSFASGSIYEQFF. Full variable domain (missing parts from reference TRBV7-9 and TRBJ2-1): DTGVSQNPRHKITKRGQNVTFRCDPISEHNRLYWYRQTLGQGPEFLTYFQNEAQLEKSRLLSDRFSAERPKGSFSTLEIQRTEQGDSAMYLCASSFASGSIYEQFFGPGTRLTVL.